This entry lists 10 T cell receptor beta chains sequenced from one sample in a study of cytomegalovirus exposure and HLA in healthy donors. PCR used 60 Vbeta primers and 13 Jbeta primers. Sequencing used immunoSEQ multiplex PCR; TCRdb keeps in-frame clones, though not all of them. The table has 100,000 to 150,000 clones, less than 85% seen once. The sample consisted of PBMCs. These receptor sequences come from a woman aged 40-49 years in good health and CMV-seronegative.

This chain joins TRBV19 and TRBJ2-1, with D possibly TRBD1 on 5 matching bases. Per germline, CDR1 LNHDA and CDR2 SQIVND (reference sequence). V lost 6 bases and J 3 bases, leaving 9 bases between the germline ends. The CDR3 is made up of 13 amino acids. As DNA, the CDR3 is TGTGCCAGTAGGGGGCCACTCTACAATGAGCAGTTCTTC. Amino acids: CASRGPLYNEQFF.

CDR3 nucleotides: TGCGCCAGCAGCCAAGTATCGGGAGGGTTTGAAAAACTGTTTTTT. It translates to CASSQVSGGFEKLFF. The chain employs TRBV4-3 and TRBJ1-4; D ambiguous. The CDR3 extends over 15 amino acids. Deletions cut 1 base from V and 7 bases from J, with 13 bases between. Germline lookup yields CDR1 LGHNA and CDR2 YSLEER.

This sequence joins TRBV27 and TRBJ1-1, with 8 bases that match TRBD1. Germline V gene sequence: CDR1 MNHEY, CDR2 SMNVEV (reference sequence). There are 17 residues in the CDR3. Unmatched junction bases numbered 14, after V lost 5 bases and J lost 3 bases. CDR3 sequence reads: CASSPGTGGFKYTEAFF. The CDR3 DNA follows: TGTGCCAGCAGTCCTGGTACAGGGGGTTTTAAGTACACTGAAGCTTTCTTT.

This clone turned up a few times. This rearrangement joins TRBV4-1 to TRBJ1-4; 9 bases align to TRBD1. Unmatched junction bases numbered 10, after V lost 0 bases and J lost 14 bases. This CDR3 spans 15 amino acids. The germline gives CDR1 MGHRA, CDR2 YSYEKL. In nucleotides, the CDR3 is TGCGCCAGCAGCCAAGATGCCACAGGGGGCAAAGAGCTGTTTTTT. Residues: CASSQDATGGKELFF.

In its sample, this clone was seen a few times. The CDR3: CASSLAKGQAYGYTF. CDR3 nucleotide sequence: TGTGCCAGCAGCTTGGCCAAGGGACAGGCCTATGGCTACACCTTC. J is TRBJ1-2 and V is TRBV5-4, with 8 positions matching TRBD1. The CDR3 extends over 15 amino acids. V lost 0 bases to trimming and J lost 4 bases; unmatched junction nucleotides: 5. CDR1 and CDR2 (germline): SGHNT, YYREEE (reference sequence).

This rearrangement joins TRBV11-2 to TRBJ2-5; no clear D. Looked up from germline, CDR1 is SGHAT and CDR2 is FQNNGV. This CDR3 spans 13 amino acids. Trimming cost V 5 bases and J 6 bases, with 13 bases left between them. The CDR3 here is CASSPGERQTQYF. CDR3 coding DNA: TGTGCCAGCAGCCCCGGCGAGAGGCAGACCCAGTACTTC.

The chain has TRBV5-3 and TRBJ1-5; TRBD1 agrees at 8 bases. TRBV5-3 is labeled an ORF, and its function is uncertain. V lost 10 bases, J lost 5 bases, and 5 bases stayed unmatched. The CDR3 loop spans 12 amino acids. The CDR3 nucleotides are TGTGCCGAGTTACAGGGGGATCAGCCCCAGCATTTT. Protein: CAELQGDQPQHF.

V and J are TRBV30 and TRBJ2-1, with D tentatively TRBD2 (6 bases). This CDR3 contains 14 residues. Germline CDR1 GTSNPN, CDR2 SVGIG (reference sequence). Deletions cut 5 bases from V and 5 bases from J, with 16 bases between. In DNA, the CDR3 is TGTGCCTGGGAGGGGAGGCCGTACAACAATGAGCAGTTCTTC. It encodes CAWEGRPYNNEQFF. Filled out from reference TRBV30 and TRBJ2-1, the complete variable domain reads SQTIHQWPATLVQPVGSPLSLECTVEGTSNPNLYWYRQAAGRGLQLLFYSVGIGQISSEVPQNLSASRPQDRQFILSSKKLLLSDSGFYLCAWEGRPYNNEQFFGPGTRLTVL.

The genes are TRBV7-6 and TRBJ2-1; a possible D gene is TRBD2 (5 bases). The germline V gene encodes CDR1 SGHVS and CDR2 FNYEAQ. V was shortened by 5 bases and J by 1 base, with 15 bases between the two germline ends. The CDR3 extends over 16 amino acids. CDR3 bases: TGTGCCAGCAGCCCCCAGAGTCGAGGGTCCTACAATGAGCAGTTCTTC. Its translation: CASSPQSRGSYNEQFF.

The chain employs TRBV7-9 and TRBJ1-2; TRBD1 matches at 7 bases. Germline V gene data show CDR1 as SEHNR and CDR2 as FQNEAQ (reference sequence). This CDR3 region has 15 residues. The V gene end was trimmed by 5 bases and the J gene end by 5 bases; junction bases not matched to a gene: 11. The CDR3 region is CASSADRQGWYGYTF. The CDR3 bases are TGTGCCAGCAGCGCTGACCGACAGGGTTGGTATGGCTACACCTTC.